Sequencing of this TCR beta chain was carried out in a study of CD8 T cells in ankylosing spondylitis. Study results and caveats: Eight highly homologous variants formed a TCR beta motif that appeared characteristic of ankylosing spondylitis blood.

This clonotype came up a few times. Its antigen remains unidentified. The V gene's germline CDR1 is MNHEY and CDR2 SVGEGT. The V end was cut by 2 bases, the J end by 11 bases, with 13 bases between. This CDR3 is built from 12 residues. Construction of TCR beta libraries was performed using quantitative 5'-RACE with molecular barcodes. A single record per CDR3 protein comes from TCRdb applying MiXCR to the 5' RACE reads. The sample carries 750,000 to 850,000 distinct CDR3 sequences, approximately 12% recorded once. Source material: blood, either unsorted or a sorted T cell fraction (not recorded which). J is TRBJ2-7 and V is TRBV6-2 or TRBV6-3, with D possibly TRBD1 on 6 matching bases. The source of this sequence is a male donor with ankylosing spondylitis. The CDR3 DNA reads as TGTGCCAGCAGTTACCCGGACAGACGGGAGTACTTC. Protein: CASSYPDRREYF.